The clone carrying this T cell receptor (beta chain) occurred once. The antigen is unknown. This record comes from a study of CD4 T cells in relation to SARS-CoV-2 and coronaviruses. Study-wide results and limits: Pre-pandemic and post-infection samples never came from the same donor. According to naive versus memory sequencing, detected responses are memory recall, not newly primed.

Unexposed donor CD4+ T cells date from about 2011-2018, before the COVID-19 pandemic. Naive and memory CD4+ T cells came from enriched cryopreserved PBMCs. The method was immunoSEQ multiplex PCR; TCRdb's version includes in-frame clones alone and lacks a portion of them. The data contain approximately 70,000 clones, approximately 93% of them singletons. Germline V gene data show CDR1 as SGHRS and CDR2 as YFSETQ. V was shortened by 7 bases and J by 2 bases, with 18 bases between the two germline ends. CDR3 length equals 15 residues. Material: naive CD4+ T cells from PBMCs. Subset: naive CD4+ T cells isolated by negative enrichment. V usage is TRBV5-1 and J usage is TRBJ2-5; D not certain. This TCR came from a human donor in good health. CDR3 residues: CASQLTPGLQETQYF. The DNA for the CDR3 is TGCGCCAGCCAGCTTACACCTGGATTACAAGAGACCCAGTACTTC.